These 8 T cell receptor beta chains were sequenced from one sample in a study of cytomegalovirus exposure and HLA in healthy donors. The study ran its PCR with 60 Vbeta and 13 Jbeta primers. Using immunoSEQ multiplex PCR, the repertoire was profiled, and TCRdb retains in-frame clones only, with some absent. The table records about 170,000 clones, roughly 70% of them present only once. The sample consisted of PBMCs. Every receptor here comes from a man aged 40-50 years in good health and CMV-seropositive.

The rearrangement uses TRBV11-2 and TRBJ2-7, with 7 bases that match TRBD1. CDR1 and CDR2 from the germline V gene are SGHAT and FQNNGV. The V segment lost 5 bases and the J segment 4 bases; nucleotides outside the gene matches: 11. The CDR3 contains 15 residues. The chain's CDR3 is CASSQTGTVVYEQYF. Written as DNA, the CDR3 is TGTGCCAGCAGCCAAACCGGGACAGTGGTGTACGAGCAGTACTTC. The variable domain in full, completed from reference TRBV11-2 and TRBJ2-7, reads EAGVAQSPRYKIIEKRQSVAFWCNPISGHATLYWYQQILGQGPKLLIQFQNNGVVDDSQLPKDRFSAERLKGVDSTLKIQPAKLEDSAVYLCASSQTGTVVYEQYFGPGTRLTVT.

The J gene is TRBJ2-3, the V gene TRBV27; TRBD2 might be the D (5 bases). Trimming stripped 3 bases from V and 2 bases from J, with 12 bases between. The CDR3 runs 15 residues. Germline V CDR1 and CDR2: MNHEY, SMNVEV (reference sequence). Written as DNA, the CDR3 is TGTGCCAGCAGTTTCCTAGGGAGCACCACAGATACGCAGTATTTT. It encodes CASSFLGSTTDTQYF.

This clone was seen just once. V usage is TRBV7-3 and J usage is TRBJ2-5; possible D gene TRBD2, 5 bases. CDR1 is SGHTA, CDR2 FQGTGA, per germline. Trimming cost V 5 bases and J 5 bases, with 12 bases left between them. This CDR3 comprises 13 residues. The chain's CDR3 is CASSTRPGETQYF. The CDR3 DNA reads TGTGCCAGCAGCACCCGACCGGGGGAGACCCAGTACTTC.

In DNA, the CDR3 is TGTGCCAGCAGCGTAGGGGCCCCAGGGGGAAATGAGCAGTTCTTC. Protein: CASSVGAPGGNEQFF. This chain links TRBV9 with TRBJ2-1, with TRBD1 matching 7 bases. The J segment lost 7 bases and the V segment lost 0 bases, leaving 7 bases of the junction unmatched. The germline CDR1 and CDR2 sequences are SGDLS and YYNGEE. The CDR3 sequence is 15 residues long.

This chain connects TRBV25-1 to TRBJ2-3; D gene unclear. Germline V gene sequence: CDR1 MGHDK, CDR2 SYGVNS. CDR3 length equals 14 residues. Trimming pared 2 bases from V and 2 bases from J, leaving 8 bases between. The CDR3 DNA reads TGTGCCAGCAGTGAAGGCGGCTACACAGATACGCAGTATTTT. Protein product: CASSEGGYTDTQYF. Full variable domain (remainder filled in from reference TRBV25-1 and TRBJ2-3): EADIYQTPRYLVIGTGKKITLECSQTMGHDKMYWYQQDPGMELHLIHYSYGVNSTEKGDLSSESTVSRIRTEHFPLTLESARPSHTSQYLCASSEGGYTDTQYFGPGTRLTVL.

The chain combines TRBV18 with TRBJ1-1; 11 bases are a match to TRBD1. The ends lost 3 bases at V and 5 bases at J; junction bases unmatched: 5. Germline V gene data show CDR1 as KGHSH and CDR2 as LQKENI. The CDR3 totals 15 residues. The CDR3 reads CASSPRTGGRTEAFF. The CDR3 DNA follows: TGTGCCAGCTCACCCAGGACAGGGGGCAGGACTGAAGCTTTCTTT.

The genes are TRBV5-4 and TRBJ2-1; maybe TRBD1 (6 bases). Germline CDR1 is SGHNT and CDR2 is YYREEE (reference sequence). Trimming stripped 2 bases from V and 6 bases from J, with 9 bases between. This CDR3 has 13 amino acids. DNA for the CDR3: TGTGCCAGCAGCTTCCTACAGGGCAATGAGCAGTTCTTC. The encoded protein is CASSFLQGNEQFF.

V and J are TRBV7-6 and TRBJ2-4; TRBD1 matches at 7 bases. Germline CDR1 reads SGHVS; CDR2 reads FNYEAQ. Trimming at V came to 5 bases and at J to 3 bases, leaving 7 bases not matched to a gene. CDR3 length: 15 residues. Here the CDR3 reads CASSDRVEGKNIQYF. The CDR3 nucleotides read TGTGCCAGCAGCGACAGGGTCGAGGGCAAAAACATTCAGTACTTC.